Each of the 5 T cell receptor beta chains below was sequenced from the same sample in a study of T cells in Graves' hyperthyroidism and ophthalmopathy. RNA transcripts gave rise to amplified TCR beta CDR3 regions. The HTBI primer set served for first-round RT-PCR of the TCR CDR3. TCRdb re-derived calls from the multiplex PCR reads in MiXCR, one entry per CDR3 protein. Found here are 400,000 or so distinct CDR3 sequences, about 14% of them singletons; the top ten hold about 20%. The sample taken for sequencing was blood. These receptors were collected from a woman younger than 45 with Graves' ophthalmopathy.

The chain links TRBV6-1 to TRBJ2-7; 8 bases map to TRBD2. This CDR3 comprises 16 residues. V dropped 5 bases and J dropped 3; count of bases not matched to a gene: 12. In germline, CDR1 is MNHNS, CDR2 SASEGT. In DNA form, the CDR3 reads TGTGCCAGCAGTTTATCACTAGCGGTAGACAACTACGAGCAGTACTTC. Its translation is CASSLSLAVDNYEQYF.

This clonotype occurred many times. The V and J genes are TRBV12-3 or TRBV12-4 and TRBJ2-3; 9 bases match TRBD2. The CDR3 is 15 amino acids. V shed 3 bases and J 6 bases; nucleotides not matched to a gene: 7. The CDR3 loop is CASSFGGGASDTQYF. In DNA form, the CDR3 reads TGTGCCAGCAGTTTTGGCGGGGGGGCTTCTGATACGCAGTATTTT.

This clonotype was counted ten times or more. The chain has TRBV18 and TRBJ2-7; 7 nucleotides align to TRBD1. J lost 0 bases, V lost 3 bases, and 2 bases had no gene match. The CDR3 is made up of 14 amino acids. CDR1 KGHSH and CDR2 LQKENI come from the germline V gene. As DNA, the CDR3 is TGTGCCAGCTCACCCCGGGACAGCTCCTACGAGCAGTACTTC. Translated, it gives CASSPRDSSYEQYF.

The chain is built from TRBV19 and TRBJ2-7, with 8 bases fitting TRBD1. The V gene's germline CDR1 is LNHDA and CDR2 SQIVND (reference sequence). V dropped 3 bases and J dropped 4; count of bases not matched to a gene: 2. This CDR3 comprises 13 residues. CDR3 nucleotide sequence: TGTGCCAGTAGTATCAGGGGGCGGTACGAGCAGTACTTC. It translates to CASSIRGRYEQYF.

The sample holds many counts of this clonotype. V gene TRBV2 combines with J gene TRBJ2-3; the D is unclear. The CDR3 is 12 residues long. The V gene's germline CDR1 is SNHLY and CDR2 FYNNEI. The germline V and J ends were trimmed by 6 bases and 2 bases, with 6 bases remaining between them. CDR3 in amino acids: CASRRYTDTQYF. The CDR3 DNA reads TGTGCCAGCAGGCGATACACAGATACGCAGTATTTT.